This TCR beta chain comes out of a study of shared clonotypes between healthy human individuals. About the study: A donor's plate count was three for CD4 naive and three for CD4 memory; CD8 naive had two and CD8 memory one. Points from the study as a whole: In four donors, about 5% of naive CD4 clonotypes appeared in common. A limitation of the genetic and exposure-history diversity represented arose from few donors.

As for this clone: No antigen is known for it.

Genomic DNA from each subset was divided evenly over several immunoSEQ plates. Profiled with immunoSEQ multiplex PCR; TCRdb holds only in-frame clones, not every one. The sample gives more than 2 million clones, just under 95% of which show up once; about 1.7% is in the top ten. The naive CD8 subset, CD45RO-negative cells positively selected for CCR7, excluded terminally differentiated effector memory CD45RA+ cells. Germline V gives CDR1 KGHSH, CDR2 LQKENI. This CDR3 comprises 15 residues. V lost 3 bases to trimming and J lost 7 bases; unmatched junction nucleotides: 9. What was sequenced was naive CD8+ T cells from PBMCs. The genes are TRBV18 and TRBJ2-7; 10 positions match TRBD1. The source is a man in his late teens or twenties in good health. Some clones in this sample may be carry-over from other donors' samples. The CDR3 protein is CASSPDRGQVVEQYF. The CDR3, as DNA: TGTGCCAGCTCACCCGACAGGGGGCAAGTTGTGGAGCAGTACTTC.